This TCR beta chain was found in a study of blood T cell repertoires in COVID-19. Across the whole study: Researchers got acute and convalescent COVID-19 samples from the United States, Italy and Spain.

Germline V gene sequence: CDR1 LNHNV, CDR2 YYDKDF (reference sequence). This CDR3 is 13 amino acids long. Trimming removed 0 bases from V and 5 bases from J, with 7 bases in between. Original data processing: For nucleated cells, counts were estimated from reference gene primer amplification. Method: immunoSEQ multiplex PCR; TCRdb's copy keeps in-frame clones and lacks some. The V and J calls and clone size were taken over from that table, and D and trimming were inferred from the DNA. Of about 160,000 clones listed, 79% are singletons. Patients in Seattle were enrolled during active infection, then followed longitudinally.

The source of this sequence is a woman aged 60 to 75 with COVID-19, enrolled during active disease. The V and J genes are TRBV15 and TRBJ2-5; D is uncertain. What was sequenced was peripheral blood. The CDR3 DNA reads TGTGCCACCAGCAGAGATAACGGGGAGACCCAGTACTTC. It specifies CATSRDNGETQYF. Looking up the rest from reference TRBV15 and TRBJ2-5 gives the full variable domain: DAMVIQNPRYQVTQFGKPVTLSCSQTLNHNVMYWYQQKSSQAPKLLFHYYDKDFNNEADTPDNFQSRRPNTSFCFLDIRSPGLGDTAMYLCATSRDNGETQYFGPGTRLLVL.